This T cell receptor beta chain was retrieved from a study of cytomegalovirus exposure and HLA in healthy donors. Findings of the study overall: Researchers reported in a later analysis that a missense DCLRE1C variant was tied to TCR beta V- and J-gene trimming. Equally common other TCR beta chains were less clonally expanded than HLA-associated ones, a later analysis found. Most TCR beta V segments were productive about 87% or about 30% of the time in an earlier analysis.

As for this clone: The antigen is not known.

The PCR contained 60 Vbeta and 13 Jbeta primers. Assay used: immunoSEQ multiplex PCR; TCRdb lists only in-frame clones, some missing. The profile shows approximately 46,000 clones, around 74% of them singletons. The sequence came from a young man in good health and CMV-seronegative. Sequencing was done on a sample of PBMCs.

The CDR3 loop is CASSTSSGRVVDTQYF. The CDR3 DNA reads as TGTGCCAGCAGTACTTCTAGCGGGAGGGTCGTGGATACGCAGTATTTT. This chain links TRBV6-6 with TRBJ2-3; 12 positions match TRBD2. Germline V gene sequence: CDR1 MNHNY, CDR2 SVGAGI (reference sequence). Losses at the gene ends were 5 bases for V and 6 bases for J; bases not matched to a gene: 9. CDR3 size: 16 residues.